Below are 8 T cell receptor beta chains sequenced from a single sample in a study of neurological immune-mediated disorders. MiXCR was run by TCRdb on the 5' RACE reads, yielding one entry per CDR3 protein. The sample carries 55,000 to 75,000 distinct CDR3 sequences, less than 5.5% recorded once. The sample consisted of PBMCs. These receptors were obtained from a woman in her thirties with multiple sclerosis.

This clonotype was recorded at least ten times. The CDR3 DNA follows: TGCAGCGTTGAAGGTGGGGTAGCGGGGATCAGTTACAATGAGCAGTTCTTC. Translating gives CSVEGGVAGISYNEQFF. The chain employs TRBV29-1 and TRBJ2-1; 8 bases agree with TRBD2. This CDR3 has 17 amino acids. Germline CDR1 SQVTM, CDR2 ANQGSEA. V shed 1 base, J shed 4 bases, and the junction held 12 bases outside the gene matches.

J is TRBJ2-2 and V is TRBV5-1; no definite D call. CDR1 and CDR2 (germline): SGHRS, YFSETQ. Between the trimmed V and J ends, which lost 0 bases and 1 base, there was a span of 10 bases. CDR3 length equals 16 residues. The CDR3 is CASSLAPDLNTGELFF. The CDR3 bases are TGCGCCAGCAGCTTGGCTCCAGACCTGAACACCGGGGAGCTGTTTTTT.

This clonotype was seen ten or more times. The chain joins TRBV12-3 or TRBV12-4 to TRBJ2-6; TRBD1 might be the D (6 bases). V lost 5 bases and J 2 bases, leaving 10 bases between the germline ends. The CDR3 loop spans 15 amino acids. CDR3: CASSQGGPGANVLTF. The CDR3 DNA reads as TGTGCCAGCAGTCAAGGGGGTCCTGGGGCCAACGTCCTGACTTTC.

This clonotype has ten or more counts. The chain uses TRBV4-1 and TRBJ2-7; D call uncertain. V was clipped by 1 base and J by 7 bases, with 8 bases between them. The CDR3 length is 12 residues. Germline loops: CDR1 MGHRA, CDR2 YSYEKL. The CDR3 DNA reads TGCGCCAGCAGCCAAGCTCCTAGTGAGCAGTACTTC. This codes for CASSQAPSEQYF.

This clonotype was recorded at least ten times. Its ends do not fully match the called genes, so a read error is possible. The genes are TRBV6-5 and TRBJ1-6; D perhaps matches TRBD1 (6 bases). Germline values: CDR1 MNHEY, CDR2 SVGAGI. This CDR3 has 15 residues. As DNA, the CDR3 is TGTGCCAGCAGCTACAGGGCTGGAAGAAATTCACCCCTCAACTTT. Residues: CASSYRAGRNSPLNF.

This clonotype was recorded many times. V and J are TRBV7-2 and TRBJ1-2, with a tentative D call TRBD1 (5 bases). V was pared by 5 bases and J by 8 bases, with 12 bases between. This CDR3 has 12 amino acids. The V gene's germline CDR1 is SGHTA and CDR2 FQGNSA. CDR3 protein: CASSGQGEGYTF. CDR3 in DNA: TGTGCCAGCAGCGGCCAGGGAGAAGGCTACACCTTC.

This clonotype was seen ten or more times. The chain couples TRBV5-1 to TRBJ1-1; no definite D call. The CDR3 covers 13 residues. V dropped 4 bases and J dropped 6 bases, with 13 bases sitting between them. From germline, CDR1 is SGHRS and CDR2 YFSETQ. The CDR3 DNA follows: TGCGCCAGCAGCCAGGAGATACTAGCTGAAGCTTTCTTT. Translated, it gives CASSQEILAEAFF.

With regard to this clonotype: A read error may produce the germline difference seen at one junction end. The V and J genes are TRBV27 and TRBJ2-1, with TRBD2 identical over 13 bases. The germline gives CDR1 MNHEY, CDR2 SMNVEV (reference sequence). The CDR3 contains 15 residues. DNA for the CDR3: TGTGCCATCAGTTCGGGACTAGCGGGGTCCAATGAGCAGTTCTTC. Translated, it gives CAISSGLAGSNEQFF.